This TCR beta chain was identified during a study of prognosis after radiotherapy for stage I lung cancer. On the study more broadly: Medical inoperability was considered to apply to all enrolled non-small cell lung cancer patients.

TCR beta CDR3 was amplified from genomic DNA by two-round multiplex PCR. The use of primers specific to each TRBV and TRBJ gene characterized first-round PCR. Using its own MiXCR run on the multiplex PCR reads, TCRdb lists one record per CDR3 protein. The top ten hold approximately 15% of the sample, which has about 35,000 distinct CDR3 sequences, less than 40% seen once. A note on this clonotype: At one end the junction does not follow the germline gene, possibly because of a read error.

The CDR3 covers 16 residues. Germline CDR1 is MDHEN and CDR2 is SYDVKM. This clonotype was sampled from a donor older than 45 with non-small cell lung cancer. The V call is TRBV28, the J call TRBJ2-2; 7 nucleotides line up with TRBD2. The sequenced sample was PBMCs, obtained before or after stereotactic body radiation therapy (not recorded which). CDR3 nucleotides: TGTGCCAGCAGCCGGGCACTAGCGAAGAACACCGTGGAGCTGTTTTTT. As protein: CASSRALAKNTVELFF.